This is a list of T cell receptor beta chains from one sample in a study of T-cell reconstitution after alpha-beta-depleted transplantation in children. TCRdb redid the calling of the PCR reads with MiXCR, one entry per CDR3 protein. The table shows about 980,000 distinct CDR3 sequences, with around 30% occurring only once. This material consisted of PBMCs, mostly from graft donor cells, taken 360 days after TCRalphabeta/CD19-depleted stem cell transplant. These receptors all stem from a boy younger than two who had a stem cell transplant for SCID, so the T cells may come from the graft donor. Each CDR3 is given with its conserved first and last residue. D genes are given only for firm matches. The size of a clone is reported for some rows only, either as once, few or many, or as a class for expanded clones.

TRBV12-3/TRBV12-4,.,.,TRBJ2-7,TGTGCCAGCAGTACTACCATGGGGTTTTCCTACGAGCAGTACTTC,CASSTTMGFSYEQYF
TRBV6-1,.,.,TRBJ1-2,TGTGCCAGCAGTGAAGCACCGACCAAGGGAGGGCATGGCTACACCTTC,CASSEAPTKGGHGYTF
TRBV5-1,.,.,TRBJ2-7,TGCGCCACCTTCCCTTGCGAGCAGTACTTC,CATFPCEQYF
TRBV12-3/TRBV12-4,.,TRBD1,TRBJ2-5,TGTGCCAGCAGTTTAAGCCTTAGACAGGGCCCTGCGGAGACCCAGTACTTC,CASSLSLRQGPAETQYF
TRBV9,.,.,TRBJ1-5,TGTGCCAGCAGCGTAGAAGTTTCAGGATGGGAAGGGCCCCAGCATTTT,CASSVEVSGWEGPQHF
TRBV20-1,few,.,TRBJ2-3,TGCAGTGCTCGCCGGGGCCAGACTAGCACAGATACGCAGTATTTT,CSARRGQTSTDTQYF
TRBV7-9,few,.,TRBJ2-3,TGTGCCAGCAGCTGGCAGACTAGTTGGGGATTAGATACGCAGTATTTT,CASSWQTSWGLDTQYF
TRBV6-1,.,.,TRBJ2-2,TGTGCCAGCAAGGGCAGGGGCGCGAACACCGGGGAGCTGTTTTTT,CASKGRGANTGELFF
TRBV6-1,.,TRBD1,TRBJ1-5,TGTGCCAGCAGTGAACCGGGACAGCCGAATCAGCCCCAGCATTTT,CASSEPGQPNQPQHF
TRBV11-3,.,.,TRBJ2-2,TGTGCCAGCAGCTCCGGGTCCCCCGCCGGGGAGCTGTTTTTT,CASSSGSPAGELFF
TRBV20-1,.,.,TRBJ2-1,TGCAGTACCGGGCGGCAGGTAGGCAATGAGCAGTTCTTC,CSTGRQVGNEQFF
TRBV7-2,.,.,TRBJ2-7,TGTGCCAGCAGCTTATCCCCCTACACGTCAACCTACGAGCAGTACTTC,CASSLSPYTSTYEQYF
TRBV20-1,few,.,TRBJ2-7,TGCAGTGCCAGAATGCCCGGCGAGCAGTACTTC,CSARMPGEQYF
TRBV12-3/TRBV12-4,.,.,TRBJ2-2,TGTGCCAGCAGTCAGGGGTTAGGGGAGCTGTTTTTT,CASSQGLGELFF
TRBV27,many,.,TRBJ2-7,TGTGCCAGCAGCCTATCGGGTTCCTACGAGCAGTACTTC,CASSLSGSYEQYF
TRBV29-1,.,TRBD2,TRBJ2-7,TGCAGCGTTTCTTTCAGCGGGGGCGAGCAGTACTTC,CSVSFSGGEQYF
TRBV24-1,few,TRBD1,TRBJ1-2,TGTGCCACCAGTGACCCAAGACAGGGGACGAATGGCTACACCTTC,CATSDPRQGTNGYTF
TRBV10-3,.,.,TRBJ1-1,TGTGCCATCAGTGAGAACGGGATCCTGAACACTGAAGCTTTCTTT,CAISENGILNTEAFF
TRBV2,many,.,TRBJ2-1,TGTGCCAGCAGACTCTACAATGAGCAGTTCTTC,CASRLYNEQFF
TRBV28,.,.,TRBJ1-2,TGTGCCAGCAGTTTCCGGGGCGTCAGCTATGGCTACACCTTC,CASSFRGVSYGYTF
TRBV5-1,.,.,TRBJ2-2,TGCGCCAGCAGCTTGGAACGGGGCAGACCTCTTCACACCGGGGAGCTGTTTTTT,CASSLERGRPLHTGELFF
TRBV7-6,.,.,TRBJ2-7,TGTGCCAGCAGCTCGCTCGAGAATGCGGGCGAGCAGTACTTC,CASSSLENAGEQYF